The present T cell receptor beta chain was sequenced within a study of metastatic and nonmetastatic thyroid tumors. Whole-study context: Blood and tumor or nodule tissue repertoires from malignant and benign thyroid patients were compared.

Nobody among the patients had been given any treatment before thyroid surgery. The sample holds many counts of this clone. Its antigen is unknown. This CDR3 comprises 16 residues. After removal of 4 bases from V and 4 bases from J, the junction contained 5 bases not matched to a gene. Germline loops: CDR1 KGHDR, CDR2 SFDVKD. TCRdb reassembled clones from the PCR reads with MiXCR. The table lists about 64,000 clones, just over 4% of them singletons. General study points: The study reportedly found significantly higher TCR beta diversity in malignant thyroid tumors than benign nodules, in blood and tumor.

This clonotype was obtained from a female donor with papillary thyroid cancer or a benign thyroid nodule (not recorded which). Some clones in this sample may be carry-over from other donors' samples. Sequencing was carried out using blood. The chain carries TRBV24-1 and TRBJ2-2; 10 nucleotides match TRBD2. The CDR3, as DNA: TGTGCCACCAGTGACGGACTAGCGGCCTTCACCGGGGAGCTGTTTTTT. Its protein product is CATSDGLAAFTGELFF.